The clone carrying this T cell receptor beta chain came up a few times. The antigen is unknown. The data originate from a study of post-analysis software for immune sequencing data. Study-level background: In terms of disease course, relapsing-remitting, secondary progressive and progressive-relapsing multiple sclerosis were included. Study-wide points: Controls' normalized Chao1 diversity significantly exceeded that of multiple sclerosis patients. Among four or five TRBV segments more frequent in patients than controls were TRBV5-6, TRBV5-1 and TRBV20-1.

The TCR beta cDNA libraries contained unique molecular identifiers. Each CDR3 protein gets one entry after TCRdb re-called the PCR reads with MiXCR. Among roughly 730,000 distinct CDR3 sequences listed, roughly 29% were seen once. Germline V gene lookup returns CDR1 LNHDA and CDR2 SQIVND (reference sequence). This CDR3 has 16 amino acids. The V end was cut by 3 bases, the J end by 6 bases, with 18 bases between. The chain recombines TRBV19 with TRBJ2-1, with D possibly being TRBD2 (5 bases). The material sequenced was blood. This sequence was found in a girl aged 10-17 years with multiple sclerosis. The chain's CDR3 is CASSILGRFRGNEQFF. The CDR3 DNA reads TGTGCCAGTAGTATTCTAGGGCGCTTTCGGGGCAATGAGCAGTTCTTC.